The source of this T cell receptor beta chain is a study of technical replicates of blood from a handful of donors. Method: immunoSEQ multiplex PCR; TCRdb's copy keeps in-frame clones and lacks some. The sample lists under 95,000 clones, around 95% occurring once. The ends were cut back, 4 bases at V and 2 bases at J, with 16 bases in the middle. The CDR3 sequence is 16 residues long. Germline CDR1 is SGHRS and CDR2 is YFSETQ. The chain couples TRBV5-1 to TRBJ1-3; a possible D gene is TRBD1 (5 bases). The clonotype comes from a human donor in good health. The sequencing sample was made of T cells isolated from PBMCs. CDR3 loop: CASSERTLLAGNTIYF. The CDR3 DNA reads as TGCGCCAGCAGCGAACGGACATTGCTCGCTGGAAACACCATATATTTT.